A single sample gave rise to the 20 T cell receptor beta chains below, sequenced in a study of human T cells and chemical hapten exposure. TCRdb used MiXCR to reprocess the RACE reads, holding one entry per CDR3 protein. This sample yields 360,000 or so distinct CDR3 sequences, of which about 6% are seen a single time; about 5% belongs to the top ten. The time point: patch test 2, 6 weeks after DPC sensitization. Treatment described: therapeutic diphenylcyclopropenone sensitization with weekly scalp DPC. The source was whole blood, collected in connection with sensitization to the hapten diphenylcyclopropenone (DPC). The receptors were sampled from a woman in her late teens or twenties with alopecia areata. Some clones in this sample may be carry-over from other donors' samples.

This chain joins TRBV28 and TRBJ2-3; TRBD2 matches at 7 bases. The CDR3 sequence is 15 residues long. From germline, CDR1 is MDHEN and CDR2 SYDVKM. V shed 7 bases and J 1 base; nucleotides not matched to a gene: 8. CDR3 nucleotide sequence: TGTGCCAGCACCGCAACTAGCGTCGGCACAGATACGCAGTATTTT. Protein sequence: CASTATSVGTDTQYF.

This clonotype was counted many times. The chain joins TRBV7-9 to TRBJ1-4, with D perhaps TRBD1 (6 bases). V lost 5 bases to trimming and J lost 6 bases, with 19 bases between them. Per the germline V gene, CDR1 is SEHNR and CDR2 is FQNEAQ (reference sequence). This CDR3 has 16 residues. CDR3 region: CASSRLPGAYDEKLFF. CDR3 in DNA: TGTGCCAGCAGCCGCCTTCCGGGGGCGTATGATGAAAAACTGTTTTTT.

This clonotype occurred a few times. As DNA, the CDR3 is TGTGCCAGCAGTCGGAAAGATACGCAGTATTTT. Its translation is CASSRKDTQYF. This chain joins TRBV6-2 or TRBV6-3 and TRBJ2-3; D gene unclear. The V end lost 5 bases, the J end lost 5 bases, and 5 bases lay between the germline ends. This CDR3 is 11 amino acids long. CDR1 is MNHEY, CDR2 SVGEGT, per germline.

V gene TRBV20-1 combines with J gene TRBJ2-1, with 13 nucleotides matching TRBD2. The CDR3 runs 13 residues. V shed 7 bases and J 5 bases; nucleotides not matched to a gene: 2. The V gene's germline CDR1 is DFQATT and CDR2 SNEGSKA (reference sequence). The CDR3 DNA reads as TGCAGTGTCGGGACTAGCGGGAACAATGAGCAGTTCTTC. As protein: CSVGTSGNNEQFF.

The genes are TRBV6-2 or TRBV6-3 and TRBJ1-5; no clear D. The CDR3 runs to 13 residues. Germline V gene lookup returns CDR1 MNHEY and CDR2 SVGEGT. V was cut by 6 bases and J by 11 bases, with 17 bases left in between. In DNA, the CDR3 is TGTGCCAGCAGCAAACTGAGCCTTTCGGCCCAGCATTTT. Protein product: CASSKLSLSAQHF.

The chain carries TRBV6-6 and TRBJ2-4, with D possibly matching TRBD1 (6 bases). The CDR3 covers 13 residues. V was cut by 7 bases and J by 9 bases, with 16 bases left in between. The germline V gene has CDR1 MNHNY and CDR2 SVGAGI (reference sequence). The CDR3 is CASTLGVRGIQYF. CDR3 in DNA: TGTGCCAGCACTCTAGGGGTCAGGGGCATTCAGTACTTC.

This clonotype was recorded many times. V usage is TRBV11-2 and J usage is TRBJ1-1; 9 nucleotides align to TRBD1. The V gene end was trimmed by 0 bases and the J gene end by 1 base; junction bases not matched to a gene: 9. Per the germline V gene, CDR1 is SGHAT and CDR2 is FQNNGV. The CDR3 is 18 amino acids. This CDR3 is CASSLDQKTGGSNTEAFF. CDR3 nucleotide sequence: TGTGCCAGCAGCTTAGATCAGAAAACAGGGGGCTCGAACACTGAAGCTTTCTTT.

V is TRBV5-1 and J is TRBJ2-3; TRBD2 might be the D (6 bases). The V and J ends lost 0 bases and 4 bases respectively, with 9 bases between them. This CDR3 is 14 amino acids long. The germline V gene has CDR1 SGHRS and CDR2 YFSETQ. The CDR3 sequence: CASSLASEADTQYF. The CDR3 nucleotides are TGCGCCAGCAGCTTGGCTAGCGAGGCAGATACGCAGTATTTT.

This clonotype appeared many times. The rearrangement uses TRBV7-2 and TRBJ2-3, with D perhaps given as TRBD1 or TRBD2 (5 bases each). V shed 1 base and J shed 6 bases, with 8 bases lying between them. This CDR3 comprises 13 residues. In germline, CDR1 is SGHTA, CDR2 FQGNSA. DNA for the CDR3: TGTGCCAGCAGCTTAGTATGGGGGGATACGCAGTATTTT. Translated, it gives CASSLVWGDTQYF.

This clonotype has just a few counts. The chain uses TRBV14 and TRBJ2-1; TRBD1 or TRBD2 may be the D gene (6 bases each). From germline, CDR1 is SGHDN and CDR2 FVKESK. The CDR3 runs 14 residues. The V and J ends lost 0 bases and 9 bases respectively, with 12 bases between them. For the CDR3, the DNA is TGTGCCAGCAGCCAAGAGATAGGGGGGAGTGAGCAGTTCTTC. Residues: CASSQEIGGSEQFF.

The chain links TRBV3-1 to TRBJ2-2; D gene ambiguous. Trimming removed 1 base from V and 4 bases from J, with 7 bases in between. Germline V gene data show CDR1 as LGHDT and CDR2 as YNNKEL (reference sequence). The CDR3 consists of 14 residues. CDR3 DNA: TGTGCCAGCAGCCAAGTCCGCTTCACCGGGGAGCTGTTTTTT. Translating gives CASSQVRFTGELFF.

In its sample, this clonotype was seen many times. The rearrangement joins TRBV5-1 to TRBJ2-5; TRBD1 might be the D (6 bases). Germline V gene data show CDR1 as SGHRS and CDR2 as YFSETQ. CDR3 length: 14 amino acids. Deletions cut 0 bases from V and 1 base from J, with 7 bases between. CDR3 region: CASSLAGAQETQYF. CDR3 coding DNA: TGCGCCAGCAGCTTGGCAGGGGCCCAAGAGACCCAGTACTTC.

This sequence joins TRBV5-1 and TRBJ1-1, with D possibly being TRBD1 (6 bases). Trimming removed 5 bases from V and 3 bases from J, with 23 bases in between. Per the germline V gene, CDR1 is SGHRS and CDR2 is YFSETQ. The CDR3 totals 17 residues. CDR3 coding DNA: TGCGCCAGCAGGTTCGGTGGGTCCCGACAGGCGGACACTGAAGCTTTCTTT. Encoded protein: CASRFGGSRQADTEAFF.

This clonotype was picked up many times. V is TRBV13 and J is TRBJ1-1, with TRBD1 as a possible D gene (5 bases). Trimming cost V 2 bases and J 3 bases, with 13 bases left between them. The CDR3 runs to 15 residues. Germline CDR1 and CDR2: PRHDT and FYEKMQ (reference sequence). The CDR3, as DNA: TGTGCCAGCAGCTTACCCCAGGGAACGCACACTGAAGCTTTCTTT. This sequence encodes CASSLPQGTHTEAFF.

This clonotype was recorded many times. V is TRBV5-1 and J is TRBJ2-5, with 8 bases lining up with TRBD1. The CDR3 contains 15 residues. J was trimmed by 2 bases and V by 0 bases; bases with no gene match: 3. Germline loops: CDR1 SGHRS, CDR2 YFSETQ. In nucleotides, the CDR3 is TGCGCCAGCAGCTTGGGACAGGGGCCTCAAGAGACCCAGTACTTC. Protein: CASSLGQGPQETQYF.

This clonotype was seen at least ten times. The rearrangement joins TRBV4-2 to TRBJ2-3; no definite D call. Germline V CDR1 and CDR2: LGHNA, YNFKEQ. V was trimmed by 1 base and J by 0 bases, leaving 5 bases between them. The CDR3 length is 14 residues. The CDR3 bases are TGTGCCAGCAGCCAAGCACTCAGCACAGATACGCAGTATTTT. Residues: CASSQALSTDTQYF.

There are many counts of this clonotype. The rearrangement uses TRBV4-1 and TRBJ1-5; D ambiguous. The CDR3 consists of 15 residues. V lost 6 bases and J lost 5, with 17 bases in between. CDR1 and CDR2 (germline): MGHRA, YSYEKL. In nucleotides, the CDR3 is TGCGCCAGCAGAAATGTAGGACGGCCAGATCAGCCCCAGCATTTT. Translating gives CASRNVGRPDQPQHF.

The chain joins TRBV6-5 to TRBJ1-1; D gene ambiguous. CDR3 length: 15 residues. Trimming stripped 6 bases from V and 3 bases from J, with 17 bases between. In germline, CDR1 is MNHEY, CDR2 SVGAGI. DNA of the CDR3: TGTGCCAGCAGCTACGACTCTTTCCCATACACTGAAGCTTTCTTT. This translates into CASSYDSFPYTEAFF.

This clonotype was found a few times. The chain couples TRBV4-3 to TRBJ2-7, with unresolved D. This CDR3 region has 14 residues. With 0 bases removed from V and 6 bases from J, the gap between germline ends came to 12 bases. Germline V gives CDR1 LGHNA, CDR2 YSLEER. The CDR3 DNA reads as TGCGCCAGCAGCCAAGATAAGACCAGCCTCGAGCAGTACTTC. It yields the protein CASSQDKTSLEQYF.

With respect to this clonotype: A read error may produce the germline difference seen at one junction end. The chain links TRBV10-3 to TRBJ1-5; the D gene is possibly TRBD1 (6 bases). The germline V gene encodes CDR1 ENHRY and CDR2 SYGVKD. CDR3 size: 13 residues. In DNA form, the CDR3 reads TGTGCCATCAGTGACAGGGGCGGTCAGCACCAGCATTTT. Protein: CAISDRGGQHQHF.